Included here is one T cell receptor (beta chain) sequence, with context. Antigen unknown. The data were taken from a study of shared clonotypes between healthy human individuals. General study findings and limits: It was observed that roughly 5.5% of naive CD4 clonotypes were shared across several donors. All-four-donor shared clonotypes had higher generation probabilities than non-shared clonotypes did.

Sequencing used immunoSEQ multiplex PCR; TCRdb keeps in-frame clones, though not all of them. The data show 2 million to 2.5 million clones, less than 95% seen once. Sequenced material: naive CD4+ T cells from PBMCs. As for subset: CD45RA+ positively selected. The receptor's source is a man in his late teens or twenties in good health. Some clones in this sample may be carry-over from other donors' samples.

The CDR3 spells CASSQSPTGNTEAFF. The CDR3 DNA sequence: TGCGCCAGCAGCCAAAGTCCAACCGGGAACACTGAAGCTTTCTTT. The chain links TRBV4-1 to TRBJ1-1; D unresolved. The CDR3 runs 15 residues. The V end lost 2 bases, the J end lost 1 base, and 11 bases lay between the germline ends. CDR1 is MGHRA and CDR2 is YSYEKL in the germline V gene.